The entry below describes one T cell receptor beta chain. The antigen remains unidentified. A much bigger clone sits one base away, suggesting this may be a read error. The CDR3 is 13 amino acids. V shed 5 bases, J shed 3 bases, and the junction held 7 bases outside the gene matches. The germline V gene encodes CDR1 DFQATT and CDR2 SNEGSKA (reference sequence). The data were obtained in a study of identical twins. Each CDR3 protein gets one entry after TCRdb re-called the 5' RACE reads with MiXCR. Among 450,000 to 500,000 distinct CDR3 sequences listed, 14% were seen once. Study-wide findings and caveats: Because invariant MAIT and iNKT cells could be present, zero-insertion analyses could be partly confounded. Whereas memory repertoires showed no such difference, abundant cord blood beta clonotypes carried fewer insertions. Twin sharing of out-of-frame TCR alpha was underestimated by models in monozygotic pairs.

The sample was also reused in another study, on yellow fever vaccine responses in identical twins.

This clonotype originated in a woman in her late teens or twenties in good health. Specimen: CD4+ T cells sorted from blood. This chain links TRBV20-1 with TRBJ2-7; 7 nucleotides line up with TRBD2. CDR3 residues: CSAPSGTGYEQYV. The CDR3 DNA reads TGCAGTGCTCCCAGCGGGACGGGCTACGAGCAGTACGTC.